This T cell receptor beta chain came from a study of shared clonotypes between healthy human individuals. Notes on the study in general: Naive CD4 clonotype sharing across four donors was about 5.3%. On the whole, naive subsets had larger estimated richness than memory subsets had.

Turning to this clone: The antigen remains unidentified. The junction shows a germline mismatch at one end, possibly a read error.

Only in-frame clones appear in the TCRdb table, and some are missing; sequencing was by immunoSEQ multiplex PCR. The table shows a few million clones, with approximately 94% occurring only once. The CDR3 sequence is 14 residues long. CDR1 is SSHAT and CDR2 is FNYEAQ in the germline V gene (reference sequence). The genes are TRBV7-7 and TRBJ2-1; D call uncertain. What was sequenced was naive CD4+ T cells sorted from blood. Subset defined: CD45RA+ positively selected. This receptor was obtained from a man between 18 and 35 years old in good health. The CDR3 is CASSLGVSYNEQFF. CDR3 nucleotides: TGTGCTAGCAGCTTAGGAGTGTCCTACAATGAGCAGTTCTTC.